The 18 T cell receptor beta chains listed next were all sequenced from one sample in a study of cytomegalovirus exposure and HLA in healthy donors. A multiplex PCR was run with 60 Vbeta primers and 13 Jbeta primers. Sequenced by immunoSEQ multiplex PCR; TCRdb stores in-frame clones only, minus some. Among about 190,000 clones listed, about 81% were seen once. Sequenced material: PBMCs. These receptors were obtained from a man younger than 45 in good health and CMV-seropositive.

This chain uses TRBV6-5 with TRBJ2-2, with D perhaps TRBD1 (6 bases). The CDR3 has 15 residues. V was trimmed by 3 bases and J by 6 bases, leaving 14 bases between them. CDR1 and CDR2 from the germline V gene are MNHEY and SVGAGI. The CDR3 sequence: CASSYSTGLPGELFF. For the CDR3, the DNA is TGTGCCAGCAGTTATTCTACAGGGCTACCCGGGGAGCTGTTTTTT.

The CDR3 coding sequence is TGTGCCAGCAGTTGGGGACAGAGTAATGAAAAACTGTTTTTT. Translation gives CASSWGQSNEKLFF. The genes are TRBV28 and TRBJ1-4; 7 bases align to TRBD1. Germline CDR1 is MDHEN and CDR2 is SYDVKM. The CDR3 contains 14 residues. The J segment lost 4 bases and the V segment lost 4 bases, leaving 3 bases of the junction unmatched.

This rearrangement joins TRBV7-3 to TRBJ1-1; no reliable D call. This CDR3 contains 13 residues. V was clipped by 4 bases and J by 3 bases, with 9 bases between them. The germline V gene encodes CDR1 SGHTA and CDR2 FQGTGA. CDR3 DNA sequence: TGTGCCAGCAGCTGGGAGGCGGACACTGAAGCTTTCTTT. It encodes CASSWEADTEAFF.

The chain recombines TRBV28 with TRBJ1-1; no definite D call. The V and J ends lost 3 bases and 10 bases respectively, with 9 bases between them. The germline V gene has CDR1 MDHEN and CDR2 SYDVKM. The CDR3 loop spans 11 amino acids. The CDR3 protein is CASSLAGPAFF. The CDR3 DNA reads as TGTGCCAGCAGTTTGGCAGGTCCAGCTTTCTTT.

The CDR3 sequence is CAISKQGGTGNTIYF. CDR3 nucleotides: TGTGCCATCAGCAAACAGGGAGGGACTGGAAACACCATATATTTT. This sequence joins TRBV10-3 and TRBJ1-3; D might be TRBD1 (6 bases). The V end lost 6 bases, the J end lost 2 bases, and 14 bases lay between the germline ends. This CDR3 region has 15 residues. CDR1 and CDR2 (germline): ENHRY, SYGVKD.

The CDR3 sequence is CSVATYRGDEKLFF. The DNA of the CDR3 is TGCAGCGTCGCCACGTACAGGGGGGATGAAAAACTGTTTTTT. The rearrangement links TRBV29-1 to TRBJ1-4; 8 bases map to TRBD1. Germline V gene sequence: CDR1 SQVTM, CDR2 ANQGSEA. Trimming removed 6 bases from V and 6 bases from J; junction bases left unmatched: 9. This CDR3 is 14 amino acids long.

This clone has only a few counts. This chain joins TRBV29-1 and TRBJ1-2; D is undetermined. V was trimmed by 4 bases and J by 3 bases, leaving 9 bases between them. Germline-derived CDR1 and CDR2 are SQVTM and ANQGSEA. The CDR3 has 12 residues. CDR3 DNA: TGCAGCGTTGCTCAGGCCGACTATGGCTACACCTTC. Its protein is CSVAQADYGYTF.

The V call is TRBV29-1, the J call TRBJ2-7; weak D call: TRBD1 (6 bases). Germline loops: CDR1 SQVTM, CDR2 ANQGSEA. Trimming stripped 4 bases from V and 0 bases from J, with 13 bases between. The CDR3 totals 14 residues. CDR3 region: CSVAGTPSSYEQYF. The CDR3 nucleotides read TGCAGCGTTGCCGGGACACCGAGCTCCTACGAGCAGTACTTC.

The genes are TRBV21-1 and TRBJ1-1; no DNA check was done on the table's D call, TRBD1. TRBV21-1 is shown as a pseudogene. The CDR3 has 10 amino acids. The chain's CDR3 is CATGVTEAFF. The CDR3 DNA is TGTGCCACAGGGGTCACTGAAGCTTTCTTT.

This clone occurred once. This chain uses TRBV4-2 with TRBJ1-1; D not resolved. CDR3 length: 16 amino acids. Trimming shortened V by 2 bases and J by 1 base, and 14 bases separated the two germline ends. The germline V gene encodes CDR1 LGHNA and CDR2 YNFKEQ. CDR3 coding DNA: TGTGCCAGCAGCCAATCCTCATTACTGTGGAACACTGAAGCTTTCTTT. Translating gives CASSQSSLLWNTEAFF.

With respect to this clone: A read error may produce the germline difference seen at one junction end. V is TRBV7-7 and J is TRBJ2-3; tentative D call: TRBD2 (7 bases). This CDR3 has 17 amino acids. Germline CDR1 and CDR2: SSHAT and FNYEAQ (reference sequence). CDR3 nucleotide sequence: TGTGCTAGCAGCCTATCCGAGGGGGGGCGCGAGGACGATACGCAGTATTTT. Translating gives CASSLSEGGREDDTQYF.

This clone was detected once. The J gene is TRBJ1-1, the V gene TRBV5-4, with TRBD1 identical over 8 bases. This CDR3 is 13 amino acids long. V shed 2 bases, J shed 5 bases, and the junction held 2 bases outside the gene matches. CDR1 SGHNT and CDR2 YYREEE come from the germline V gene (reference sequence). The CDR3 here is CASSFTGGTEAFF. In nucleotides, the CDR3 is TGTGCCAGCAGCTTTACAGGGGGGACTGAAGCTTTCTTT.

This clone was found a few times. V gene TRBV4-3 combines with J gene TRBJ2-5; 9 bases line up with TRBD2. The junction had 1 base not matched to a gene; V was cut back by 2 bases and J by 3 bases. This CDR3 has 14 residues. The germline gives CDR1 LGHNA, CDR2 YSLEER. CDR3 DNA: TGCGCCAGCAGCCAATCTAGCGGGAAAGAGACCCAGTACTTC. The encoded protein is CASSQSSGKETQYF.

This clone came up once. The chain employs TRBV5-6 and TRBJ1-3; D gene uncertain. Trimming cost V 0 bases and J 1 base, with 8 bases left between them. The CDR3 is 15 residues long. Germline values: CDR1 SGHDT, CDR2 YYEEEE. Here the CDR3 DNA reads TGTGCCAGCAGCTTGGATATACTTTCTGGAAACACCATATATTTT. Protein product: CASSLDILSGNTIYF. The full variable domain, rest sourced from reference TRBV5-6 and TRBJ1-3, is DAGVTQSPTHLIKTRGQQVTLRCSPKSGHDTVSWYQQALGQGPQFIFQYYEEEERQRGNFPDRFSGHQFPNYSSELNVNALLLGDSALYLCASSLDILSGNTIYFGEGSWLTVV.

The sample holds one count of this clone. V is TRBV11-3 and J is TRBJ2-2; D might be TRBD2 (6 bases). CDR3 length: 17 residues. The germline CDR1 and CDR2 sequences are SGHNT and YENEEA. The V end was cut by 1 base, the J end by 0 bases, with 12 bases between. The chain's CDR3 is CASSLAAGTPNTGELFF. DNA of the CDR3: TGTGCCAGCAGCTTAGCTGCCGGGACTCCGAACACCGGGGAGCTGTTTTTT.

The V gene is TRBV6-4, the J gene TRBJ1-5; D not resolved. The CDR3 sequence is 15 residues long. V gave up 3 bases and J gave up 7 bases, with 16 bases separating them. Germline values: CDR1 MRHNA, CDR2 SNTAGT. DNA for the CDR3: TGTGCCAGCAGTGAGGGCCGCGGAGCGGGACAGCCCCAGCATTTT. Its protein product is CASSEGRGAGQPQHF.

The chain carries TRBV4-2 and TRBJ2-4, with TRBD2 matching 8 bases. The CDR3 is 16 residues long. Per germline, CDR1 LGHNA and CDR2 YNFKEQ. With 0 bases clipped from V and 5 bases from J, the junction kept 6 bases outside the gene matches. CDR3 in DNA: TGTGCCAGCAGCCAAGATGTGGGGCGGGGGGAAAACATTCAGTACTTC. It encodes CASSQDVGRGENIQYF.

The chain has TRBV7-8 and TRBJ1-4; perhaps TRBD1 as D (6 bases). CDR1 is SGHVS and CDR2 is FQNEAQ in the germline V gene. CDR3 length: 14 residues. V lost 7 bases and J 6 bases, leaving 15 bases between the germline ends. CDR3 amino acids: CASTPGPGDEKLFF. CDR3 bases: TGTGCCAGCACCCCAGGCCCAGGGGATGAAAAACTGTTTTTT.